The entry below gives a single T cell receptor (beta chain) sequence along with its context. This record belongs to a study of technical replicates of blood from a handful of donors. Per germline, CDR1 MNHNS and CDR2 SASEGT. V was clipped by 5 bases and J by 5 bases; unmatched bases: 9. The CDR3 covers 15 residues. The data were produced by immunoSEQ multiplex PCR, yet TCRdb's version contains in-frame clones alone and is incomplete. Of more than 90,000 clones detected, almost 96% appear once; the ten largest clones hold approximately 0.22%. Sequenced material: T cells isolated from PBMCs. J is TRBJ2-3 and V is TRBV6-1, with 8 nucleotides matching TRBD2. This clonotype originated in a human donor in good health. CDR3 sequence (DNA): TGTGCCAGCAGTCATAGCGGGGAGGGTGGAGATACGCAGTATTTT. It codes for CASSHSGEGGDTQYF.